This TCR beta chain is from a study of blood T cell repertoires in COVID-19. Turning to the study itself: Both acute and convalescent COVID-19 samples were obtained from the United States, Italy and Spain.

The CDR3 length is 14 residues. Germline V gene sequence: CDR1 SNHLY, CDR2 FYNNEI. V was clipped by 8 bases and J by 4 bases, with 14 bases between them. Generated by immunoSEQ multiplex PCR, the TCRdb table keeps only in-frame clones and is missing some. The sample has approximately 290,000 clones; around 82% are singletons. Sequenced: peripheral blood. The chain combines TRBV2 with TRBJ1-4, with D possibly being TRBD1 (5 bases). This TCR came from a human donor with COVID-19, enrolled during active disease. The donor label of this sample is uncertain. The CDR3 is CASGGEPSNEKLFF. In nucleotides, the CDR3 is TGTGCCAGCGGGGGGGAACCGAGTAATGAAAAACTGTTTTTT.